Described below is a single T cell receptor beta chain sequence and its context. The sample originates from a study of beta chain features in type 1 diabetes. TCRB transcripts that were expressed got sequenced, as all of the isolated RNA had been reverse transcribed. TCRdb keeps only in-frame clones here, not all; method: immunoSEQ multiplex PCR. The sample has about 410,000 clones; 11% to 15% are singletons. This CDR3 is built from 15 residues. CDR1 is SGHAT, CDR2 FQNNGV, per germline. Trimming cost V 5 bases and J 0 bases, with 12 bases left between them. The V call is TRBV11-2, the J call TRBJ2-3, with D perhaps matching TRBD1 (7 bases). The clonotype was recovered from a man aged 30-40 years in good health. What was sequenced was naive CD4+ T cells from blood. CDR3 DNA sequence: TGTGCCAGCAGCCAGACAGGGACTAGCACAGATACGCAGTATTTT. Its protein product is CASSQTGTSTDTQYF. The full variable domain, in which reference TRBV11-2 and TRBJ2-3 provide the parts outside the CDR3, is EAGVAQSPRYKIIEKRQSVAFWCNPISGHATLYWYQQILGQGPKLLIQFQNNGVVDDSQLPKDRFSAERLKGVDSTLKIQPAKLEDSAVYLCASSQTGTSTDTQYFGPGTRLTVL.